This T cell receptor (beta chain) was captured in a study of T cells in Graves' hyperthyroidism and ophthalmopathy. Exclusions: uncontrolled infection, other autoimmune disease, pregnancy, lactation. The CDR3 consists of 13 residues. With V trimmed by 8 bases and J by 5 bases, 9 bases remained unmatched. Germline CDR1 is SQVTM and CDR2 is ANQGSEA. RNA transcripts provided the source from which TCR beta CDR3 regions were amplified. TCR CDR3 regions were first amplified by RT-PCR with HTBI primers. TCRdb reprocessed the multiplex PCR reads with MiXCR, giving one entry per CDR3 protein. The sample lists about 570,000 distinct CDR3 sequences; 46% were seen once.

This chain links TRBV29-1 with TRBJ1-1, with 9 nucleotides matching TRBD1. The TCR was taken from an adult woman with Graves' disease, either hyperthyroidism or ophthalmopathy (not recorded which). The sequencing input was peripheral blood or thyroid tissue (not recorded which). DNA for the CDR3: TGCAGCAGTCTAACAGGGGGCTGGACTGAAGCTTTCTTT. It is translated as CSSLTGGWTEAFF.